The present entry profiles one T cell receptor (beta chain) with its context. Antigen specificity is unknown. TCRdb independently ran MiXCR on the 5' RACE reads; one entry per CDR3 protein. The sample contains 300,000 to 400,000 distinct CDR3 sequences, around 11% of which appear only once. This sample is part of a study of T cells after yellow fever vaccination. General observations from the study: Of the clonotypes, a small share occurred in both CD4 and CD8 compartments.

The sequencing here drew on CD4+ T cells sorted from PBMCs, taken 45 days after the yellow fever booster vaccination. The receptor comes from a man between 18 and 29 years old who received the YFV17D yellow fever vaccine.

CDR3 in DNA: TGTGCCAGTAGTATACCCGCAGGGCAGGGTAACAATCAGCCCCAGCATTTT. Translating gives CASSIPAGQGNNQPQHF. This chain uses TRBV19 with TRBJ1-5; D might be TRBD1 (5 bases). The CDR3 consists of 17 residues. Germline assignment: CDR1 LNHDA and CDR2 SQIVND (reference sequence). Trimming took 2 bases from V and 3 from J, leaving 17 bases between them.